The sequence of this T cell receptor (beta chain) was determined in a study of blood T cell repertoires in COVID-19. As for the study in general: Acute and convalescent COVID-19 specimens originated in the United States, Italy and Spain. Sample material is recorded as cDNA or gDNA derived from T cells, B-cell-depleted T cells, or PBMCs.

Unmatched junction bases numbered 7, after V lost 3 bases and J lost 4 bases. The CDR3 length is 15 residues. Germline lookup yields CDR1 ENHRY and CDR2 SYGVKD. Authors' data handling: From reference gene primer amplification, estimates of nucleated cell counts were derived. Profiling relied on immunoSEQ multiplex PCR, and the TCRdb table lists in-frame clones only, not all of them. V and J calls and clone size are given by that table; D and trimming were obtained from the DNA. The profile shows 280,000 or so clones, around four fifths of them singletons. The sequencing sample was made of peripheral blood. This TCR was recovered from a woman in her 50s who had recovered from COVID-19. The chain employs TRBV10-3 and TRBJ2-3; 7 bases match TRBD1. The CDR3 reads CAISDSRGYSDTQYF. The CDR3 DNA sequence: TGTGCCATCAGTGACTCCAGGGGGTACTCAGATACGCAGTATTTT.